These 4 T cell receptor beta chains originate from one sample sequenced in a study of cytotoxic CD8 clonotypes in ibrutinib-treated CLL. Produced via immunoSEQ multiplex PCR; TCRdb's table is partial and in-frame only. Of 50,000 to 75,000 clones in the sample, roughly 70% were seen once. The sequencing used PBMCs, collected after 12 months of ibrutinib treatment. The receptors originated from a human donor with chronic lymphocytic leukemia.

The chain uses TRBV30 and TRBJ1-1; D is ambiguous. From germline, CDR1 is GTSNPN and CDR2 SVGIG (reference sequence). V shed 1 base and J shed 3 bases, with 6 bases lying between them. This CDR3 region has 12 residues. The CDR3 DNA is TGTGCCTGGAGTGGCGGGGACACTGAAGCTTTCTTT. It specifies CAWSGGDTEAFF.

The chain links TRBV5-1 to TRBJ2-7; TRBD2 is a possible D gene (6 bases). In germline, CDR1 is SGHRS, CDR2 YFSETQ. The CDR3 is 15 residues long. The V end was cut by 7 bases, the J end by 0 bases, with 17 bases between. The CDR3, as DNA: TGCGCCAGCGCGCGCGAGCGGGTCAGCTCCTACGAGCAGTACTTC. It codes for CASARERVSSYEQYF.

The V call is TRBV7-9, the J call TRBJ1-2, with D unresolved. Germline CDR1 reads SEHNR; CDR2 reads FQNEAQ (reference sequence). The CDR3 runs 12 residues. The ends were cut back, 5 bases at V and 8 bases at J, with 12 bases in the middle. The CDR3 is CASSPDGRGYTF. Written as DNA, the CDR3 is TGTGCCAGCAGCCCCGATGGGAGAGGCTACACCTTC. The entire variable domain, with the rest obtained from reference TRBV7-9 and TRBJ1-2, is as follows: DTGVSQNPRHKITKRGQNVTFRCDPISEHNRLYWYRQTLGQGPEFLTYFQNEAQLEKSRLLSDRFSAERPKGSFSTLEIQRTEQGDSAMYLCASSPDGRGYTFGSGTRLTVV.

The genes are TRBV5-1 and TRBJ1-2; 8 nucleotides agree with TRBD1. V lost 6 bases to trimming and J lost 2 bases; unmatched junction nucleotides: 6. The CDR3 totals 14 residues. Looked up from germline, CDR1 is SGHRS and CDR2 is YFSETQ. CDR3 protein: CASTPTGENYGYTF. CDR3 bases: TGCGCCAGCACCCCGACAGGGGAGAACTATGGCTACACCTTC.